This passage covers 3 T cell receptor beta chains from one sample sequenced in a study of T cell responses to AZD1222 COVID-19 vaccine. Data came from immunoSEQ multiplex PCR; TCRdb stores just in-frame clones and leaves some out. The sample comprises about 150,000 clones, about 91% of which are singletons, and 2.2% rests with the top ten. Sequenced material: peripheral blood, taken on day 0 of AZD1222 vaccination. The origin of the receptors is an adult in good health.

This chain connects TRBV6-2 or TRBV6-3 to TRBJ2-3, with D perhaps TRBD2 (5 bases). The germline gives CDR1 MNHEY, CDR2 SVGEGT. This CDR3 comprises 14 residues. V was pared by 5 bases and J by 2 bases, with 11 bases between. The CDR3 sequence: CASSRRWDTDTQYF. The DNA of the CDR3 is TGTGCCAGCAGTAGGAGGTGGGACACAGATACGCAGTATTTT.

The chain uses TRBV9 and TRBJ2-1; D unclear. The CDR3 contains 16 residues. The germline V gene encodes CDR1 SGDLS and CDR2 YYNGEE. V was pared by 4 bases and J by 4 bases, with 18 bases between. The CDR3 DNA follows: TGTGCCAGCAGCAGCCTTCTAGGTAGCAGTTACAATGAGCAGTTCTTC. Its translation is CASSSLLGSSYNEQFF.

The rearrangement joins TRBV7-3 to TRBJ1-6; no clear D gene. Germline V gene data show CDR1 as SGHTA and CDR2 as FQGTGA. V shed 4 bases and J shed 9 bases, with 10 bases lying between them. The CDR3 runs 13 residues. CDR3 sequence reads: CASSSSPGSPLHF. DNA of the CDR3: TGTGCCAGCAGCTCATCTCCTGGTTCACCCCTCCACTTT.